This T cell receptor (beta chain) derives from a study of T cell changes during pregnancy in multiple sclerosis (dated by TCRdb to between 2018 and 2020). Context from the whole study: The study examined how the T cell repertoire changed over the course of pregnancy in women with multiple sclerosis.

Library generation was performed with the immunoSEQ multiplex PCR assay. This immuneACCESS table, as held by TCRdb, lists in-frame sequences with V and J called but not all clones. Of the missing ones, under half trace to an unresolved V gene in checked studies; the others have no known cause. The sample contains 60,000 to 65,000 clones, over 85% of them found a single time. The ten largest account for more than 1.2% of the sample. CDR1 and CDR2, per the germline V gene, are MGHRA and YSYEKL. Relative to germline, V is 1 base shorter and J is 3 bases shorter, with 10 bases between their ends. The CDR3 spans 14 residues, from the cysteine through the phenylalanine. The entry retains the CDR3 DNA only, 42 bases that are in frame from base 1. As for this clone: Its antigen is not yet known. No base quality values were provided; no much bigger clone lies one nucleotide off.

The sample in question was peripheral blood, obtained in the second trimester of pregnancy. The TCR was taken from a female donor with multiple sclerosis, enrolled in a pregnancy study. The chain employs TRBV4-1 and TRBJ2-7; TRBD2 is possibly the D segment (6 matching bases). In nucleotide form, the sequence is TGCGCCAGCAGCCAAGTGGCGGAGGGCTACGAGCAGTACTTC. Its coded protein is CASSQVAEGYEQYF.